This entry lists 14 T cell receptor beta chains sequenced from one sample in a study of molecular identifiers for immune sequencing clone quantification. TCRdb reprocessed the PCR reads with MiXCR, giving one entry per CDR3 protein. Counted here are under 350,000 distinct CDR3 sequences, over 20% occurring once; the ten biggest clones make up 0.65% to 0.95%. Sequences were obtained from naive CD8+ T cells from blood, with Jurkat cell RNA spiked in. The subset is: FACS-sorted CD8+CD4-CCR7+CD45RA+ naive T cells. The receptor source for this set is a human donor in good health. Some libraries in this study had Jurkat cell RNA spiked in.

This clonotype was recorded a few times. Here the CDR3 reads CASSVEAGMGNTEAFF. CDR3 nucleotide sequence: TGTGCCAGCAGCGTAGAGGCGGGAATGGGGAACACTGAAGCTTTCTTT. The V call is TRBV9, the J call TRBJ1-1; D unresolved. This CDR3 region has 16 residues. Germline CDR1 is SGDLS and CDR2 is YYNGEE. Trimming cost V 0 bases and J 1 base, with 13 bases left between them.

This clonotype was observed a handful of times. This chain links TRBV30 with TRBJ2-3, with TRBD2 identical over 7 bases. Trimming removed 0 bases from V and 3 bases from J; junction bases left unmatched: 9. The germline gives CDR1 GTSNPN, CDR2 SVGIG (reference sequence). There are 16 residues in the CDR3. CDR3 nucleotide sequence: TGTGCCTGGAGTGTAGGGTCGGGAGGTGGTACAGATACGCAGTATTTT. It is translated as CAWSVGSGGGTDTQYF.

Within the sample, this clonotype is medium-sized (0.01 to 0.1%). The rearrangement joins TRBV4-3 to TRBJ1-3, with unresolved D. This CDR3 comprises 17 residues. V lost 0 bases and J lost 2, with 14 bases in between. CDR1 and CDR2 (germline): LGHNA, YSLEER. CDR3 in DNA: TGCGCCAGCAGCCAAGATCGCGGCAACCATCCTGGAAACACCATATATTTT. It specifies CASSQDRGNHPGNTIYF.

Ten or more counts support this clonotype. The chain joins TRBV29-1 to TRBJ2-2, with D possibly TRBD1 on 5 matching bases. Germline CDR1 and CDR2: SQVTM and ANQGSEA. The CDR3 length is 13 residues. Trimming left V 7 bases short and J 2 bases short, with 11 bases between. CDR3 amino acids: CSGTGQNTGELFF. DNA of the CDR3: TGCAGCGGCACCGGACAAAACACCGGGGAGCTGTTTTTT.

Turning to this clonotype: At one boundary the junction diverges from the germline segment, which might be a read error. V and J are TRBV7-6 and TRBJ1-4, with 7 bases lining up with TRBD1. Germline CDR1 is SGHVS and CDR2 is FNYEAQ. The CDR3 is 15 amino acids. The CDR3 DNA follows: TGTGCCAGCAGCTCCAGACAGGGATCTAATGAAAAACTGATTTTT. This codes for CASSSRQGSNEKLIF.

The sample holds a few counts of this clonotype. J is TRBJ2-6 and V is TRBV19; a weak D match, TRBD1 (6 bases). This CDR3 has 16 amino acids. V lost 10 bases and J lost 4, with 20 bases in between. Germline V gene lookup returns CDR1 LNHDA and CDR2 SQIVND (reference sequence). The CDR3 coding sequence is TGTGCCACCGAGGACAGTGGAGGCCCCGGGGCCAACGTCCTGACTTTC. Translating gives CATEDSGGPGANVLTF. The whole variable domain, filled in from reference TRBV19 and TRBJ2-6, reads DGGITQSPKYLFRKEGQNVTLSCEQNLNHDAMYWYRQDPGQGLRLIYYSQIVNDFQKGDIAEGYSVSREKKESFPLTVTSAQKNPTAFYLCATEDSGGPGANVLTFGAGSRLTVL.

This clonotype appeared many times. The chain has TRBV12-3 or TRBV12-4 and TRBJ2-7, with D unclear. The CDR3 runs to 16 residues. Trimming left V 2 bases short and J 3 bases short, with 17 bases between. CDR3 region: CASSLTPPRSIYEQYF. The DNA of the CDR3 is TGTGCCAGCAGTTTAACACCCCCCCGGTCCATCTACGAGCAGTACTTC.

This clonotype has more than one count but fewer than ten. The chain has TRBV19 and TRBJ2-7; D might be TRBD1 (6 bases). With 2 bases removed from V and 4 bases from J, the gap between germline ends came to 15 bases. Germline V gene data show CDR1 as LNHDA and CDR2 as SQIVND (reference sequence). The CDR3 is 15 amino acids. The CDR3 reads CASSITTTGFYEQYF. The CDR3 DNA follows: TGTGCCAGTAGTATAACTACTACAGGGTTTTACGAGCAGTACTTC.

This clonotype was counted between two and nine times. The chain is built from TRBV29-1 and TRBJ2-1; 9 positions match TRBD1. J gave up 7 bases and V 6 bases, and 4 bases lay outside the gene matches. The CDR3 length is 12 residues. CDR1 is SQVTM and CDR2 is ANQGSEA in the germline V gene. The CDR3 is CSVLQGANEQFF. The CDR3 DNA follows: TGCAGCGTCCTACAGGGGGCGAATGAGCAGTTCTTC.

This clonotype was counted a few times. The V gene is TRBV6-4, the J gene TRBJ2-3; D is undetermined. The V end lost 3 bases, the J end lost 4 bases, and 11 bases lay between the germline ends. This CDR3 comprises 14 residues. CDR1 and CDR2 (germline): MRHNA, SNTAGT. The CDR3 loop is CASSEGEKADTQYF. The CDR3 nucleotides read TGTGCCAGCAGTGAAGGAGAGAAAGCAGATACGCAGTATTTT.

The chain recombines TRBV4-3 with TRBJ1-1; TRBD1 matches 8 bases. This CDR3 is built from 15 residues. From germline, CDR1 is LGHNA and CDR2 YSLEER. Unmatched junction bases numbered 6, after V lost 1 base and J lost 5 bases. The CDR3 sequence: CASSQVWGQETEAFF. DNA of the CDR3: TGCGCCAGCAGCCAAGTGTGGGGACAGGAGACTGAAGCTTTCTTT.

In its sample, this clonotype was seen many times. J is TRBJ2-5 and V is TRBV7-9; D is perhaps TRBD1 or TRBD2 (5 bases each). The CDR3 runs to 16 residues. CDR1 is SEHNR and CDR2 is FQNEAQ in the germline V gene (reference sequence). The V and J ends lost 3 bases and 3 bases respectively, with 17 bases between them. The CDR3 DNA reads as TGTGCCAGCAGCTTGGTGCAACCGGGACCTAAAGAGACCCAGTACTTC. Its protein product is CASSLVQPGPKETQYF.

This chain links TRBV19 with TRBJ1-1, with a tentative D call TRBD1 (5 bases). The V gene lost 3 bases and the J gene lost 1 base, with 12 bases spanning the gap. There are 15 residues in the CDR3. CDR1 LNHDA and CDR2 SQIVND come from the germline V gene (reference sequence). The CDR3: CASSISKGSNTEAFF. The CDR3 DNA is TGTGCCAGTAGTATTTCAAAGGGGTCGAACACTGAAGCTTTCTTT.

The chain recombines TRBV14 with TRBJ2-3, with TRBD2 matching 14 bases. Germline CDR1 is SGHDN and CDR2 is FVKESK. After removal of 4 bases from V and 2 bases from J, the junction contained 8 bases not matched to a gene. This CDR3 has 18 residues. CDR3 DNA: TGTGCCAGCAGCCGACGACTAGCGGGAGGGGTGGCCACAGATACGCAGTATTTT. This codes for CASSRRLAGGVATDTQYF.